The rows below give T cell receptor beta chains drawn from one sample of a study of cytomegalovirus exposure and HLA in healthy donors. Method: immunoSEQ multiplex PCR; TCRdb's copy keeps in-frame clones and lacks some. The sample includes 120,000 or so clones, more than 70% of them seen just once. The specimen was PBMCs. These receptors were taken from a woman between 55 and 75 years old in good health and CMV-seropositive. Both conserved end residues are part of each CDR3. Each record gives: clone size, V gene, CDR3 length, D gene, J gene, CDR3 protein. The D gene is left open where the match is weak. Size tells how often a clone was seen (once, few, many) or the class of an expanded clone, and some rows leave it out.

>NA|TRBV7-9|15|NA|TRBJ2-7
CASSGARLVGYEQYF
>NA|TRBV5-1|15|NA|TRBJ1-1
CASSLLAGGGTEAFF
>NA|TRBV28|13|NA|TRBJ2-5
CASSYLVEETQYF
>NA|TRBV7-9|15|NA|TRBJ1-1
CASSVWAAMNTEAFF
>NA|TRBV5-1|12|TRBD1|TRBJ1-2
CASHDRDYGYTF
>NA|TRBV6-5|14|NA|TRBJ1-5
CASTTPRGRQPQHF
>NA|TRBV15|14|TRBD1|TRBJ1-2
CATSSDLRGFGYTF
>NA|TRBV5-1|22|TRBD1|TRBJ2-4
CASSSHFYRDRGLGQGKNIQYF
>NA|TRBV4-1|17|NA|TRBJ2-6
CASSQDSTVSGANVLTF
>NA|TRBV7-9|18|TRBD1|TRBJ1-1
CASSRWGTAQTPNTEAFF
>once|TRBV5-1|18|TRBD1|TRBJ2-1
CASSLDSRQGPAYNEQFF
>NA|TRBV19|16|NA|TRBJ2-1
CASKGRGGPFDNEQFF
>NA|TRBV7-3|15|TRBD2|TRBJ2-1
CASSTRLAGFNEQFF
>NA|TRBV7-8|14|TRBD1|TRBJ1-1
CASSLGAGGTEAFF
>NA|TRBV9|15|NA|TRBJ1-2
CASSVVQASNYGYTF
>NA|TRBV12-5|17|TRBD2|TRBJ2-1
CASGLVRAVAGGKEQFF
>NA|TRBV28|16|TRBD2|TRBJ2-7
CASSTWGLAGSYEQYF
>NA|TRBV10-3|16|TRBD2|TRBJ2-1
CAISELGTSGSNEQFF
>NA|TRBV6-6|15|NA|TRBJ2-4
CASSHQQGEFDIQYF
>once|TRBV4-1|17|TRBD1|TRBJ2-1
CASSQGGGGQGAGEQFF
>NA|TRBV14|16|TRBD1|TRBJ1-2
CASSQGAQGARYGYTF
>once|TRBV2|16|NA|TRBJ2-4
CASSGLRVGAKNIQYF
>NA|TRBV7-8|12|TRBD2|TRBJ2-5
CASSFGGVTQYF
>NA|TRBV4-2|14|TRBD2|TRBJ2-7
CASSQDLAGDEQYF
>NA|TRBV6-4|13|NA|TRBJ1-6
CACPRGNNSPLHF
>NA|TRBV2|15|NA|TRBJ2-1
CASGKAGIGNSEQFF